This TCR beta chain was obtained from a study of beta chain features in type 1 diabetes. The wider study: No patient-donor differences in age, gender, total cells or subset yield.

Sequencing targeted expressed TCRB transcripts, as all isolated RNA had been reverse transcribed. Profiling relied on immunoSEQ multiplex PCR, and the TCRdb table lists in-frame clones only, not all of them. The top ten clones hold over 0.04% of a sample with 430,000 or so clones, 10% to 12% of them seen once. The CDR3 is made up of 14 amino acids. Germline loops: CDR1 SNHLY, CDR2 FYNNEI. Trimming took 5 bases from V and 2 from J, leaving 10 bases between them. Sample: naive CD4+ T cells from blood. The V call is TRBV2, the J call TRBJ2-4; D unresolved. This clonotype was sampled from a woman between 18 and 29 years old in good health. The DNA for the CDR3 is TGTGCCAGCAGTATAAATGTTCCCAAAAACATTCAGTACTTC. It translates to CASSINVPKNIQYF.